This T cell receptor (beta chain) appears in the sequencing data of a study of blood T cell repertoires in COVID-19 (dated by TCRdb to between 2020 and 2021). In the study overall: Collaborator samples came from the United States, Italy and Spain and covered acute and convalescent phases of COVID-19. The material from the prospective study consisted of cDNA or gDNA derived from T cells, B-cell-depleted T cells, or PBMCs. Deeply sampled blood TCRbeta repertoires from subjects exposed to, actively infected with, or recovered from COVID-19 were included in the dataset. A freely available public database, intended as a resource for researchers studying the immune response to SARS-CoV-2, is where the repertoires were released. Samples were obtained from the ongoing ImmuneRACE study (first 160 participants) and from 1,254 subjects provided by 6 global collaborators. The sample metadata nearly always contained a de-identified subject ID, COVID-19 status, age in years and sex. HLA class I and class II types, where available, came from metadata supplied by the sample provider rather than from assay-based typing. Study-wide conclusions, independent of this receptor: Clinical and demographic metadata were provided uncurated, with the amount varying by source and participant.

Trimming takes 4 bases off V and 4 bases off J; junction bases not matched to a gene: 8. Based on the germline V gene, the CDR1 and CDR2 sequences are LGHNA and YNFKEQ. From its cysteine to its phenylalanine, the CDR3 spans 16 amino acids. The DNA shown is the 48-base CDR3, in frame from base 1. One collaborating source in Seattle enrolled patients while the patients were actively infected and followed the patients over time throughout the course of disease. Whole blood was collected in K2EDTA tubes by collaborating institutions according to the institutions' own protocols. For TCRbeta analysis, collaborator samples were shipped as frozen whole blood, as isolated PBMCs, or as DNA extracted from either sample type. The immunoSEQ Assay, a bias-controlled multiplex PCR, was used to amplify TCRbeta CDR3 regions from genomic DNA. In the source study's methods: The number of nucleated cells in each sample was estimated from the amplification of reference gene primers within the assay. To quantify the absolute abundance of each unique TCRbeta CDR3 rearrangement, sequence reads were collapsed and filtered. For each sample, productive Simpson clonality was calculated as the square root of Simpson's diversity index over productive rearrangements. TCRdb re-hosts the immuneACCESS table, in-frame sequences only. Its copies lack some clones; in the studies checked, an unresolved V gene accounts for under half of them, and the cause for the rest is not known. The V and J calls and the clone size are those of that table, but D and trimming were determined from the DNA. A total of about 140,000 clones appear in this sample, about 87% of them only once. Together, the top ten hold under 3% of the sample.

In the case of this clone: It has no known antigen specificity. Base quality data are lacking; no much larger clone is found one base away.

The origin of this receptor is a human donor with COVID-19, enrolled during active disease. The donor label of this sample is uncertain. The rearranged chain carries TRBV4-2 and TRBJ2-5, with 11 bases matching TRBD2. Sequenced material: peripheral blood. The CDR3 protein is CASSLSSGLAVETQYF. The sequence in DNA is TGTGCCAGCAGCCTCTCTTCGGGACTAGCGGTAGAGACCCAGTACTTC.